This is a list of T cell receptor beta chains from one sample in a study of siplizumab effects on memory and regulatory T cells. TCRdb keeps only in-frame clones here, not all; method: immunoSEQ multiplex PCR. The sample holds approximately 100,000 clones, around 95% seen once. Sequenced input: Tregs sorted from blood. These TCRs come from a human donor in good health. Both conserved end residues are part of each CDR3. D genes are given only for firm matches.

TRBV28	TRBJ2-7	.	CASSRAGAYEQYF	TGTGCCAGCAGTCGGGCCGGGGCCTACGAGCAGTACTTC
TRBV29-1	TRBJ1-1	.	CSVVKTEAFF	TGCAGCGTTGTGAAGACTGAAGCTTTCTTT
TRBV19	TRBJ2-7	TRBD2	CASSFAGTSGYEQYF	TGTGCCAGTAGTTTCGCCGGGACTAGCGGTTACGAGCAGTACTTC
TRBV6-1	TRBJ1-2	.	CASMGGIGYTF	TGTGCCAGCATGGGGGGAATTGGCTACACCTTC
TRBV6-1	TRBJ2-1	.	CASRERGWVKQFF	TGTGCCAGCAGGGAAAGGGGGTGGGTCAAGCAGTTCTTC
TRBV28	TRBJ1-1	TRBD1	CASSLGQTDTEAFF	TGTGCCAGCAGCCTGGGACAGACTGACACTGAAGCTTTCTTT
TRBV4-1	TRBJ2-3	TRBD1	CASSRDIDSGGAYTQYF	TGCGCCAGCAGCCGAGATATAGATTCAGGGGGCGCATATACGCAGTATTTT
TRBV5-1	TRBJ2-1	.	CASSSPQLPSNEQFF	TGCGCCAGCAGCTCCCCCCAACTTCCGTCCAATGAGCAGTTCTTC
TRBV4-1	TRBJ2-1	.	CASSQALLASSYNEQFF	TGCGCCAGCAGCCAAGCGTTACTAGCAAGCTCCTACAATGAGCAGTTCTTC
TRBV11-2	TRBJ2-7	.	CASSLVYDRGKGEQYF	TGTGCCAGCAGCTTAGTATACGACCGGGGAAAGGGTGAGCAGTACTTC
TRBV5-1	TRBJ1-1	.	CASSLDGHRALGTEAFF	TGCGCCAGCAGCTTGGACGGGCACAGGGCTCTTGGGACTGAAGCTTTCTTT
TRBV29-1	TRBJ2-7	.	CSAVIGGFSYEQYF	TGCAGCGCCGTTATCGGGGGATTTTCCTACGAGCAGTACTTC
TRBV30	TRBJ1-1	.	CAWSWNTEAFF	TGTGCCTGGAGTTGGAACACTGAAGCTTTCTTT
TRBV19	TRBJ2-2	.	CATLGGPDGELFF	TGTGCTACGCTTGGAGGCCCCGACGGGGAGCTGTTTTTT